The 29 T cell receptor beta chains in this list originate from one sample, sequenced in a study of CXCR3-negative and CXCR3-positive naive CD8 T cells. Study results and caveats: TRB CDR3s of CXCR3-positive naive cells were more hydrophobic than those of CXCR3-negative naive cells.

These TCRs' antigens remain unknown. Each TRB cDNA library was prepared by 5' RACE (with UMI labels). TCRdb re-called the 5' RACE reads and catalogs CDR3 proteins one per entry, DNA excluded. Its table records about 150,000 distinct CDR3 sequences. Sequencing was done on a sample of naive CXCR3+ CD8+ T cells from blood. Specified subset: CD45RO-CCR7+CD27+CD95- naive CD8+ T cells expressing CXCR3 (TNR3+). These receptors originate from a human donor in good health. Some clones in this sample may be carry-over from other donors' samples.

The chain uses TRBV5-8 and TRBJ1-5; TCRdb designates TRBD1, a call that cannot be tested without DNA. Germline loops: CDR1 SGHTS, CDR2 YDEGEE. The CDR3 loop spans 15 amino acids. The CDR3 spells CASSPLGQGNQPQHF.

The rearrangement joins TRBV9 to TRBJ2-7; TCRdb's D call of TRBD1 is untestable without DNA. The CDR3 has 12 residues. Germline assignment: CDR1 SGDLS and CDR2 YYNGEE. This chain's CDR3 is CASNQGGREQYF.

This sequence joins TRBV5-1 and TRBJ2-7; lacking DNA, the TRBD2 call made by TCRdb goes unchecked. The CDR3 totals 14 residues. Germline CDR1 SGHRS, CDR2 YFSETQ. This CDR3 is CASSFEGDRYERYF. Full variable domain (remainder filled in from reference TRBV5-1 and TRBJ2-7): KAGVTQTPRYLIKTRGQQVTLSCSPISGHRSVSWYQQTPGQGLQFLFEYFSETQRNKGNFPGRFSGRQFSNSRSEMNVSTLELGDSALYLCASSFEGDRYERYFGPGTRLTVT.

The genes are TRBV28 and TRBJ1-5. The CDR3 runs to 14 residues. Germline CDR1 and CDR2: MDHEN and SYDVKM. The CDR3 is CASSFEQLNQPQHF. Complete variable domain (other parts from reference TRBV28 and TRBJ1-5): DVKVTQSSRYLVKRTGEKVFLECVQDMDHENMFWYRQDPGLGLRLIYFSYDVKMKEKGDIPEGYSVSREKKERFSLILESASTNQTSMYLCASSFEQLNQPQHFGDGTRLSIL.

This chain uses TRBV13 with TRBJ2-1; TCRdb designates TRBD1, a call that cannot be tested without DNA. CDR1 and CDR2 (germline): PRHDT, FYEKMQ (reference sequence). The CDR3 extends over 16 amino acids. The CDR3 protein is CASSLVWQGMGNEQFF.

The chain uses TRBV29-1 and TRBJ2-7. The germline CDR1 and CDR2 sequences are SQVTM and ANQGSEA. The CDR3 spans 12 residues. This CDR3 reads CSADTDSYEQYF.

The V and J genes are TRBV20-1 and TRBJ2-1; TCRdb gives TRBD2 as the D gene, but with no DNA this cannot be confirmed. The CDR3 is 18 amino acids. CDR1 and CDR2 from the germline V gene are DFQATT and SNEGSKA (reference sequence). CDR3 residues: CSAREGLAGLDRWNEQFF.

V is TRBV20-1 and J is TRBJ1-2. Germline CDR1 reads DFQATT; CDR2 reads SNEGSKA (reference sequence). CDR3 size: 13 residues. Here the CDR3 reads CSARDSGNYGYTF.

CDR3 sequence reads: CASSLAGDNSGNTIYF. J is TRBJ1-3 and V is TRBV12-3 or TRBV12-4; TCRdb selects TRBD1, and the lack of DNA leaves this call unchecked. The CDR3 spans 16 residues.

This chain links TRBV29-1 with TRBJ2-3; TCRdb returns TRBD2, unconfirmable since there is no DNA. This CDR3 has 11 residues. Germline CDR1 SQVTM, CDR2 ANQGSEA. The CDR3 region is CSATGGHTQYF.

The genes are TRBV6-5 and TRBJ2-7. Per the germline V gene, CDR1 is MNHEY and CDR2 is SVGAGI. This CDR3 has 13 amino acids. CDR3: CASSDRGSHEQYF.

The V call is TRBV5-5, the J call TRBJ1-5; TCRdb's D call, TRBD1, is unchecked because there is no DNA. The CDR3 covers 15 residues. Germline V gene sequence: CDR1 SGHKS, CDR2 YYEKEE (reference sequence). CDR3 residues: CASSFSGASNQPQHF.

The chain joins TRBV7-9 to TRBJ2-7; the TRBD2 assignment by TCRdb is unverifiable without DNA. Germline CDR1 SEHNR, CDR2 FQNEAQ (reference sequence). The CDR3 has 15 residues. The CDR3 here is CASGYLGPGGYEQYF.

CDR3 sequence: CASSPPLEIPDTQYF. The rearrangement links TRBV28 to TRBJ2-3; TCRdb's D gene call, TRBD1, goes unchecked for lack of DNA. This CDR3 has 15 residues. Germline V gene sequence: CDR1 MDHEN, CDR2 SYDVKM.

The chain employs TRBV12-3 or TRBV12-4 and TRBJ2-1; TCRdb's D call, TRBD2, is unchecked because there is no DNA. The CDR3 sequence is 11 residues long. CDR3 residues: CASSLVGGKFF.

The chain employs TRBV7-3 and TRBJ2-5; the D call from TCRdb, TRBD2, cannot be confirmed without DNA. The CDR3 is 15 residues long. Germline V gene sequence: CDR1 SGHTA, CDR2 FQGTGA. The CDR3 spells CASSPGGTSGETQYF. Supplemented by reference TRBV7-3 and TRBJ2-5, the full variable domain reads GAGVSQTPSNKVTEKGKYVELRCDPISGHTALYWYRQSLGQGPEFLIYFQGTGAADDSGLPNDRFFAVRPEGSVSTLKIQRTERGDSAVYLCASSPGGTSGETQYFGPGTRLLVL.

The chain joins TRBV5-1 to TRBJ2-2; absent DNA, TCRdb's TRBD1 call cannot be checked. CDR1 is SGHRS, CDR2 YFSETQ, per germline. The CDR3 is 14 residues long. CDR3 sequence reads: CASSSHRETGELFF.

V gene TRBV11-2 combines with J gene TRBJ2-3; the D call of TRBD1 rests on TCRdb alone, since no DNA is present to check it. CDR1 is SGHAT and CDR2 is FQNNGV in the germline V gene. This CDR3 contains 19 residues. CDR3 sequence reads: CASSLGVWGFSGEADTQYF.

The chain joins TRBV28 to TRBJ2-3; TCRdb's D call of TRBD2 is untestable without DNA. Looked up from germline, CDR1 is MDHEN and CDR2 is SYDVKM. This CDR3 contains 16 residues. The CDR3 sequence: CASRRPDGSGVDTQYF.

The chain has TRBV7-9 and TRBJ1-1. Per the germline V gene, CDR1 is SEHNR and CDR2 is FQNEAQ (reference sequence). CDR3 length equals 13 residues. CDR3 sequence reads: CASSLYGIAEAFF.

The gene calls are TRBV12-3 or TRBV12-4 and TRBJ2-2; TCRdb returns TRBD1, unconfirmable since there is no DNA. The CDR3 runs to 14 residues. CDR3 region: CASGKGGGTGELFF.

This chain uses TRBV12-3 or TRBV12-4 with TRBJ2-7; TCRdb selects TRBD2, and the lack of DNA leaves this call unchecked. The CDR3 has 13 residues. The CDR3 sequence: CASQGLNSYEQYF.

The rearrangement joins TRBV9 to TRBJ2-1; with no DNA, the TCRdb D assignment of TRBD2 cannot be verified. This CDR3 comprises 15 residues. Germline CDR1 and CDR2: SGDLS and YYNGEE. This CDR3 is CASSWDSRSVDEQFF.

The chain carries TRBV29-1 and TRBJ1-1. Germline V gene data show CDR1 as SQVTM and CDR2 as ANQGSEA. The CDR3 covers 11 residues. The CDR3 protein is CSASENTEAFF.

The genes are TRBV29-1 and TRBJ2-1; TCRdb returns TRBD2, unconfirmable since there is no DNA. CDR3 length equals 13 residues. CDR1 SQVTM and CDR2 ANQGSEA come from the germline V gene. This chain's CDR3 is CSVEGHGGDEQFF.

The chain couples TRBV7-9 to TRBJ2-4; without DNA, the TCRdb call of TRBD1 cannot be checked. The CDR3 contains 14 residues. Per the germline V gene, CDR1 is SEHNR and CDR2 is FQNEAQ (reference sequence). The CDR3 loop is CASSHGTGGNIQYF.

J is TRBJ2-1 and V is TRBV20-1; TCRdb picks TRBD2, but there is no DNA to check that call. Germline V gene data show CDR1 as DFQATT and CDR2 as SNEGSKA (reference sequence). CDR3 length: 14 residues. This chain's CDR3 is CSAAERERYNEQFF.

CDR3 protein: CASSDQGAGETQYF. This sequence joins TRBV12-3 or TRBV12-4 and TRBJ2-5; TCRdb returns TRBD1, unconfirmable since there is no DNA. The CDR3 is 14 residues long.

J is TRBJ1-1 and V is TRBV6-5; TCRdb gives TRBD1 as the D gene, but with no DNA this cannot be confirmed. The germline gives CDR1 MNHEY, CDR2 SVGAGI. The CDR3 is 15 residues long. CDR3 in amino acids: CASSLHQGKNTEAFF.